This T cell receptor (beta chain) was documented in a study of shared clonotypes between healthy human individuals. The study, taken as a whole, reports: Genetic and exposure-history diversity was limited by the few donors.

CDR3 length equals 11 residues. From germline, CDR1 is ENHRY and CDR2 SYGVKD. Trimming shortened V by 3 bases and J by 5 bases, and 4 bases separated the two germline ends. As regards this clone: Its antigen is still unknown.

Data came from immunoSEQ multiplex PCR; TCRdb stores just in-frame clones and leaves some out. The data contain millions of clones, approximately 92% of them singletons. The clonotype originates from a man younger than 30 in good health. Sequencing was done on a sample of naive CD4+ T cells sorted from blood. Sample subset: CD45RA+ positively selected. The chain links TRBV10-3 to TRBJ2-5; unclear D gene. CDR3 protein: CAISEEETQYF. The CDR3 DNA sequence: TGTGCCATCAGTGAAGAGGAGACCCAGTACTTC.